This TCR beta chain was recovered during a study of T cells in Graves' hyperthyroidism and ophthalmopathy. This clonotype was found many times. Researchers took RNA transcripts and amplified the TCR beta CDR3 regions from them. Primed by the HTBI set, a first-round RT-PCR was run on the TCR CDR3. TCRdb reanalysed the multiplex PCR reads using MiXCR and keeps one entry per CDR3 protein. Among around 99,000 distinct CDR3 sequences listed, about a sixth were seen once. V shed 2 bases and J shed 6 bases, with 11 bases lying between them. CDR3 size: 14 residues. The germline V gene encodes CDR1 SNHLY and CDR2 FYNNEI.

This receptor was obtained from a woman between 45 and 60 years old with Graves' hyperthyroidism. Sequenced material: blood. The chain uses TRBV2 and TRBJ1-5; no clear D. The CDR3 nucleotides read TGTGCCAGCAGTGAATTCAGAACGGGTCAGCCCCAGCATTTT. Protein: CASSEFRTGQPQHF.